These T cell receptor beta chains were read from a single sample in a study of a mutant IDH1 vaccine in newly diagnosed glioma. Antigen specificity for these receptors is unknown. Generated by immunoSEQ multiplex PCR, the TCRdb table keeps only in-frame clones and is missing some. The sample shows over 75,000 clones, around four fifths of them seen only once. The input for sequencing was PBMCs, taken from a glioma patient whose treatment included an IDH1 peptide vaccine. These TCRs come from a man aged 35-49 years with glioma. Each CDR3 is given with its conserved first and last residue. Each record gives: CDR3 protein, V gene.

CASSPLRLGTQETQYF,TRBV18
CASSVRLAGGPEQFF,TRBV19
CASSPPGTGAQPQHF,TRBV18
CASSLAYPPSAYEQFF,TRBV5-1
CASSEKGAASGANVLTF,TRBV2
CASSMGGWANEQFF,TRBV2
CASSPGLAATDTQYF,TRBV18
CASSLSAGVLYEQYF,TRBV7-9
CASFKGENTEAFF,TRBV6-5
CASSPRTGKNTEAFF,TRBV28
CASKGAGVGDTQYF,TRBV25-1
CASSEPGQANYGYTF,TRBV19
CASSEGRDPYGYTF,TRBV10-2
CASGLGSKQGSVTGELFF,TRBV12-5
CASSPSPADNEQFF,TRBV11-1
CASSSPQGVNQPQHF,TRBV6-6
CAISGVENTGELFF,TRBV10-3
CASSLDRAGSRYNEQFF,TRBV11-3
CASSQTGDGNTIYF,TRBV11-3
CASSTIRGGTDTQYF,TRBV19
CASSLGSDPRNEQFF,TRBV7-3
CASSPGGVRTDTQYF,TRBV11-2
CASSFQGALGTEAFF,TRBV27
CASSQLSGGSYEQYF,TRBV7-2
CASSSVRPVSYNEQFF,TRBV7-6
CASSLALSGGTGNTIYF,TRBV7-2
CASSFRLAGGPTGEQYF,TRBV7-2
CASSQISGVEQYF,TRBV4-2
CASTQVQEGYGYTF,TRBV7-9
CASKWQGSDTEAFF,TRBV19
CASSLELGPYNEQFF,TRBV7-8
CAISPSGRILTDTQYF,TRBV10-3
CASSPPLAAYEQYF,TRBV7-9
CAGQQGAGNTEAFF,TRBV30
CASNDRTGSGANVLTF,TRBV2
CASSLVTGETQYF,TRBV5-5
CASSQDSGDTEAFF,TRBV4-2